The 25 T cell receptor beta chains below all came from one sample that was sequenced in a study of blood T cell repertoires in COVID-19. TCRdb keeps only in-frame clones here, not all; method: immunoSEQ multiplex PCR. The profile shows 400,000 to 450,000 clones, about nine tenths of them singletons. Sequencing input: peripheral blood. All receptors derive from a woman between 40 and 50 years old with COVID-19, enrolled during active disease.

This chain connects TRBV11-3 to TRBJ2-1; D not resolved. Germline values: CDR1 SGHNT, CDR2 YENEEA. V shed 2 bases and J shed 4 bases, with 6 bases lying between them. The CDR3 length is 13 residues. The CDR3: CASSLNLYNEQFF. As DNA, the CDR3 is TGTGCCAGCAGCTTAAACTTGTACAATGAGCAGTTCTTC.

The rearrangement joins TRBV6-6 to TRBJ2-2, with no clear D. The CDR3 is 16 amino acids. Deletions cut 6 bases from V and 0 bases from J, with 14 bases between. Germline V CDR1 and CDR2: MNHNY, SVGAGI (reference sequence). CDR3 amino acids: CASSPPLLANTGELFF. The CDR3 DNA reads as TGTGCCAGCAGCCCCCCATTGCTAGCGAACACCGGGGAGCTGTTTTTT.

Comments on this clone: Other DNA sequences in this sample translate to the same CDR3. This CDR3 is CASSLDRGNYGYTF. CDR3 nucleotide sequence: TGCGCCAGCAGCTTGGACAGGGGGAACTATGGCTACACCTTC. The V gene is TRBV5-1, the J gene TRBJ1-2; 8 bases fit TRBD1. This CDR3 spans 14 amino acids. CDR1 SGHRS and CDR2 YFSETQ come from the germline V gene. The V segment lost 0 bases and the J segment 2 bases; nucleotides outside the gene matches: 0.

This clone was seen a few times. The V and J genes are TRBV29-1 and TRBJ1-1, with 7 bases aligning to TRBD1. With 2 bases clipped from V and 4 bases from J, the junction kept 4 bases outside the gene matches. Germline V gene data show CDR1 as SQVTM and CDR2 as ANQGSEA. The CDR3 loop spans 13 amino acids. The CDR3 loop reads CSVEPRGSTEAFF. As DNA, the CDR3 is TGCAGCGTTGAACCCAGGGGGTCCACTGAAGCTTTCTTT.

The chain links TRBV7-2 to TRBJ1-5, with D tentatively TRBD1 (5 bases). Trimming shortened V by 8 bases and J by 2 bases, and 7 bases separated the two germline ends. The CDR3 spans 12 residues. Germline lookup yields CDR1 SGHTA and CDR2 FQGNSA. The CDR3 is CASGAGNQPQHF. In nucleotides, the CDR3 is TGTGCCAGCGGGGCGGGCAATCAGCCCCAGCATTTT.

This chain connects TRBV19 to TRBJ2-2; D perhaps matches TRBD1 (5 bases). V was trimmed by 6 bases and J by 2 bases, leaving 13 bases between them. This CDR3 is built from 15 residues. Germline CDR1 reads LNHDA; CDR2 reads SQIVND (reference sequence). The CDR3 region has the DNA TGTGCCAGTAGAACCGCAGGGTATAACACCGGGGAGCTGTTTTTT. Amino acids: CASRTAGYNTGELFF.

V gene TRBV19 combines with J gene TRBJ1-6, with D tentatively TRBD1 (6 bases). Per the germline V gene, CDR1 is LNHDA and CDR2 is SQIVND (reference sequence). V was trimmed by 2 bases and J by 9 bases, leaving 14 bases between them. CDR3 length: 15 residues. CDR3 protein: CASSISHRVGSPLHF. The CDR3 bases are TGTGCCAGTAGTATAAGCCACAGGGTGGGTTCACCCCTCCACTTT.

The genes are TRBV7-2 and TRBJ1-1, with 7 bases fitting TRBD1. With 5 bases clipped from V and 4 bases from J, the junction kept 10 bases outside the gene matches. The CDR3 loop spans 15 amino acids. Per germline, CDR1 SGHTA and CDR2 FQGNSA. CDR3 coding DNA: TGTGCCAGCAGCCCGTTCGACAGGGTAGTCACTGAAGCTTTCTTT. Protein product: CASSPFDRVVTEAFF. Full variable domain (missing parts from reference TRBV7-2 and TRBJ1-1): GAGVSQSPSNKVTEKGKDVELRCDPISGHTALYWYRQSLGQGLEFLIYFQGNSAPDKSGLPSDRFSAERTGGSVSTLTIQRTQQEDSAVYLCASSPFDRVVTEAFFGQGTRLTVV.

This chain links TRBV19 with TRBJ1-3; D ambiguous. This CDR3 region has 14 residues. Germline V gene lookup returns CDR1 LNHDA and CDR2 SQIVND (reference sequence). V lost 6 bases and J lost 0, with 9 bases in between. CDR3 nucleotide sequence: TGTGCCAGTAGCTTGTCAGGCTCTGGAAACACCATATATTTT. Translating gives CASSLSGSGNTIYF.

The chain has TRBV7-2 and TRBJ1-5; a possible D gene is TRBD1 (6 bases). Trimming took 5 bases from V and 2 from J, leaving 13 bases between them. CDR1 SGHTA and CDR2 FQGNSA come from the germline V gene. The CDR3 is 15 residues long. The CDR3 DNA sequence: TGTGCCAGCAGCCAGGGCAGGGGAGGCAATCAGCCCCAGCATTTT. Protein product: CASSQGRGGNQPQHF.

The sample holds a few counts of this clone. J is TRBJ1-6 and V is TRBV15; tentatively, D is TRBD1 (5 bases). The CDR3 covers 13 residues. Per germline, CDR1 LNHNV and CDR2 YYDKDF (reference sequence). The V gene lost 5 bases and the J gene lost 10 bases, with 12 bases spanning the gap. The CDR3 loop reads CATSQGLGSPLHF. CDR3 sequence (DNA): TGTGCCACCAGCCAGGGTCTTGGGTCACCCCTCCACTTT.

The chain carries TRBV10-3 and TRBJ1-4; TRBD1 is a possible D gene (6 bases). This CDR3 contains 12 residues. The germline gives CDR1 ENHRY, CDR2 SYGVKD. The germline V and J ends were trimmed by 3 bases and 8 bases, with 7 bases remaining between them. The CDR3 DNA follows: TGTGCCATCAGTGAAGACAGGGAAAAACTGTTTTTT. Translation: CAISEDREKLFF.

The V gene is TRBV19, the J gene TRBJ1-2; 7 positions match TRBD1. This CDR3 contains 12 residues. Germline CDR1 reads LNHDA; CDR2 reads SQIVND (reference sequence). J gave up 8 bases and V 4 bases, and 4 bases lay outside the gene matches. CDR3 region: CASSSRGDGYTF. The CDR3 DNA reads TGTGCCAGTAGTAGCAGGGGGGACGGCTACACCTTC.

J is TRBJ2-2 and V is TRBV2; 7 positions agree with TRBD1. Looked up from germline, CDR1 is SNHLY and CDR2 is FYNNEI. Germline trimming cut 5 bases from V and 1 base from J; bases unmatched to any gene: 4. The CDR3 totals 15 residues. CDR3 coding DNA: TGTGCCAGCAGTCTGGGACAGCTGAACACCGGGGAGCTGTTTTTT. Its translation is CASSLGQLNTGELFF.

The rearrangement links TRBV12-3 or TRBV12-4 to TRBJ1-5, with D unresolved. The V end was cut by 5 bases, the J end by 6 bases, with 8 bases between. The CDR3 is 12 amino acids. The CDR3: CASSPHSQPQHF. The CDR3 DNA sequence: TGTGCCAGCAGTCCCCATAGTCAGCCCCAGCATTTT.

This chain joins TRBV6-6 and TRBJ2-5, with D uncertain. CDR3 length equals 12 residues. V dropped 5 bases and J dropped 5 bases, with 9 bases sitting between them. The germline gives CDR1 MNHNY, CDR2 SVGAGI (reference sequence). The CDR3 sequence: CASSPTPETQYF. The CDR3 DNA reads TGTGCCAGCAGTCCTACCCCCGAGACCCAGTACTTC.

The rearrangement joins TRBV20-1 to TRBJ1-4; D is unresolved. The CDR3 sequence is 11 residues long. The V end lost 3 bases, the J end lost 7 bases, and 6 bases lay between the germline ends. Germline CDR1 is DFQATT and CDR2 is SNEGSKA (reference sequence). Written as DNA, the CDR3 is TGCAGTGCTAGGAGTTTTGAAAAACTGTTTTTT. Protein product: CSARSFEKLFF.

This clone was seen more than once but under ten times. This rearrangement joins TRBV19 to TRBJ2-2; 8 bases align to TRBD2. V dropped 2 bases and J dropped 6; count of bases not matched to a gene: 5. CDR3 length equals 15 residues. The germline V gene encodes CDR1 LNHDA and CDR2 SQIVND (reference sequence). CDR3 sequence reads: CASSILGRASGELFF. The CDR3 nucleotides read TGTGCCAGTAGTATACTCGGGAGGGCCTCCGGGGAGCTGTTTTTT.

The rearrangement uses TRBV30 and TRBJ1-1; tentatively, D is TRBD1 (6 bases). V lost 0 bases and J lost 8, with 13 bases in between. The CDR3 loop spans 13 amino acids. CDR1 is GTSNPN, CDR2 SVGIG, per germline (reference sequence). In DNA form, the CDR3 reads TGTGCCTGGAGTGTATGGGGGCCGGGCGAAGCTTTCTTT. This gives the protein CAWSVWGPGEAFF.

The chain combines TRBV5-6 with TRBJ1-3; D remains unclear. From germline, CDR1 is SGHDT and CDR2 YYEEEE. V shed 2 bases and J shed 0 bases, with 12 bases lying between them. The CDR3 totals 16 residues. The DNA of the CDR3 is TGTGCCAGCAGCTTTTCGCCACTACGCTCTGGAAACACCATATATTTT. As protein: CASSFSPLRSGNTIYF.

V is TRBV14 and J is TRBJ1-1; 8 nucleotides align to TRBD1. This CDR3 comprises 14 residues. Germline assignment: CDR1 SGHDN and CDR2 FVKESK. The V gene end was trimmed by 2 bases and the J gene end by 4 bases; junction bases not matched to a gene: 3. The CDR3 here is CASSQQGATTEAFF. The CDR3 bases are TGTGCCAGCAGCCAACAGGGGGCTACCACTGAAGCTTTCTTT.

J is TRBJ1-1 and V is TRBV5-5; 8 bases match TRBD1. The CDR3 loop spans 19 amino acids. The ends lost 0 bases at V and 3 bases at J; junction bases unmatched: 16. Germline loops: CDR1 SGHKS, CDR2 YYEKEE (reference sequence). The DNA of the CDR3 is TGTGCCAGCAGCTTGGCCGCTTCAATATTACAGGGGGTCGACACTGAAGCTTTCTTT. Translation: CASSLAASILQGVDTEAFF.

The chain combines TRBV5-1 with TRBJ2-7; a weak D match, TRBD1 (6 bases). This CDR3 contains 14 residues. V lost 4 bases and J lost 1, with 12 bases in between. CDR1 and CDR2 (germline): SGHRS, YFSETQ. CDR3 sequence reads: CASSQQGLSYEQYF. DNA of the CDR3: TGCGCCAGCAGCCAACAGGGTTTGTCCTACGAGCAGTACTTC.

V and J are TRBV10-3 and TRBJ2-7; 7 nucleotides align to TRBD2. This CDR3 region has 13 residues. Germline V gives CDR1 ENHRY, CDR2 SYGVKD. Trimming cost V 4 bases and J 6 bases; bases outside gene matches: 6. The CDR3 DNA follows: TGTGCCATCAGTGGGGGACGGACTAGCGAGCAGTACTTC. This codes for CAISGGRTSEQYF.

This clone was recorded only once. The CDR3 DNA is TGTGCCAGCGGCGGGGCAGCCAACACCGGGGAGCTGTTTTTT. Encoded protein: CASGGAANTGELFF. The chain couples TRBV25-1 to TRBJ2-2; D perhaps matches TRBD2 (6 bases). Germline CDR1 MGHDK, CDR2 SYGVNS. V lost 8 bases to trimming and J lost 2 bases, with 12 bases between them. The CDR3 is made up of 14 amino acids.